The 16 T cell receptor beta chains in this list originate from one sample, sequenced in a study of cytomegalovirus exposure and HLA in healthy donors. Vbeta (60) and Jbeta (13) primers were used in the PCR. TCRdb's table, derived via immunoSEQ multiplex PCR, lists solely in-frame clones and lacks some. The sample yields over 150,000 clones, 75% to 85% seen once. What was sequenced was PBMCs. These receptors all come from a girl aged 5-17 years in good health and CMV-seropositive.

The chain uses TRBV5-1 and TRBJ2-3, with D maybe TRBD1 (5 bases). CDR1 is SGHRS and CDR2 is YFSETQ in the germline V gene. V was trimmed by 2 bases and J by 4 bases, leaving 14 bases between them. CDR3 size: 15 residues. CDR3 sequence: CASSLRGKSSDTQYF. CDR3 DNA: TGCGCCAGCAGCTTAAGGGGCAAGAGTTCAGATACGCAGTATTTT.

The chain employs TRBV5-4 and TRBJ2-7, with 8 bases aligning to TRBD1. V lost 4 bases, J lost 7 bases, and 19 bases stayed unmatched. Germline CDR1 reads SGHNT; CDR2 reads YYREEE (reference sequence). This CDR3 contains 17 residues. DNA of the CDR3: TGTGCCAGCAGCCCCGGGGGCCCGGTTACAGGGGGTGGGGAGCAGTACTTC. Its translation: CASSPGGPVTGGGEQYF.

CDR3 amino acids: CASSPPSGRYNEQFF. CDR3 DNA: TGTGCCAGCAGCCCCCCTAGCGGGCGGTACAATGAGCAGTTCTTC. The chain uses TRBV9 and TRBJ2-1; 8 bases line up with TRBD2. Germline CDR1 reads SGDLS; CDR2 reads YYNGEE. V shed 4 bases, J shed 4 bases, and the junction held 7 bases outside the gene matches. The CDR3 has 15 amino acids.

Here the CDR3 DNA reads TGCAGCGTTGAACTAAGCTCCTACGAGCAGTACTTC. Protein product: CSVELSSYEQYF. The chain uses TRBV29-1 and TRBJ2-7; D uncertain. This CDR3 contains 12 residues. The germline CDR1 and CDR2 sequences are SQVTM and ANQGSEA. Trimming cost V 2 bases and J 0 bases, with 5 bases left between them.

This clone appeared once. The CDR3 here is CASSPGDREGNEKLFF. For the CDR3, the DNA is TGTGCCAGCAGCCCGGGAGACAGGGAAGGGAATGAAAAACTGTTTTTT. The rearrangement joins TRBV9 to TRBJ1-4, with 7 bases identical to TRBD1. With V trimmed by 4 bases and J by 5 bases, 11 bases remained unmatched. Per the germline V gene, CDR1 is SGDLS and CDR2 is YYNGEE. The CDR3 consists of 16 residues.

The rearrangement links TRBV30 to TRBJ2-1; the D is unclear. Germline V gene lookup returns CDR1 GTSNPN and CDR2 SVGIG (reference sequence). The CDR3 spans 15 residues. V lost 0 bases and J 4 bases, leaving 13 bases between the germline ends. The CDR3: CAWSVLRRAYNEQFF. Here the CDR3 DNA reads TGTGCCTGGAGTGTATTACGTAGAGCATACAATGAGCAGTTCTTC.

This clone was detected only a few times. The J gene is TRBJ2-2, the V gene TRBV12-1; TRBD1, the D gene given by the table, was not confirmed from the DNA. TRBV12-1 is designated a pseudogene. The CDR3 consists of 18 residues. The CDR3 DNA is TGTGCCAGCAGCTTACAGGCCCTAGAGCTTCGGGACACCGGGGAGCTGTTTTTT. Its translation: CASSLQALELRDTGELFF.

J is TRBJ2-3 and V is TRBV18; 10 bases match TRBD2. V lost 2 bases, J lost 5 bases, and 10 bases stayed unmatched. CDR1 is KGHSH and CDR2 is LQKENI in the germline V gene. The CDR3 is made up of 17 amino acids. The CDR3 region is CASSPIGLAGEKDTQYF. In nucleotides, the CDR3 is TGTGCCAGCTCACCAATCGGGCTAGCGGGGGAGAAAGATACGCAGTATTTT.

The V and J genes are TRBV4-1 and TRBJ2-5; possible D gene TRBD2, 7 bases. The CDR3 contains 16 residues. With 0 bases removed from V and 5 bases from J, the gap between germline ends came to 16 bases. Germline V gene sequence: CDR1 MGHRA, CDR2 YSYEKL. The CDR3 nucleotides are TGCGCCAGCAGCCAAGATAGGGGGGGAGGGTATGAGACCCAGTACTTC. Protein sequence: CASSQDRGGGYETQYF.

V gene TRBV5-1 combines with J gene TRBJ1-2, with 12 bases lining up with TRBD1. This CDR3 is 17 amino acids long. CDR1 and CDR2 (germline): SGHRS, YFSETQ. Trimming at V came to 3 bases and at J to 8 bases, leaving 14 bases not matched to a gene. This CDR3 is CASSSSPSGQGAEGYTF. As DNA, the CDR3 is TGCGCCAGCAGCTCCTCCCCCTCGGGACAGGGGGCTGAAGGCTACACCTTC.

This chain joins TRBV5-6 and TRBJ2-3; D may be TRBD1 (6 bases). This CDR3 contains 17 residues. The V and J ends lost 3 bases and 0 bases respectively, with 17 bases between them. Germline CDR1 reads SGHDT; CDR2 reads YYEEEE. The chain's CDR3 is CASSSRVGTHSTDTQYF. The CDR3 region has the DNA TGTGCCAGCAGCTCCCGGGTTGGGACACACAGCACAGATACGCAGTATTTT.

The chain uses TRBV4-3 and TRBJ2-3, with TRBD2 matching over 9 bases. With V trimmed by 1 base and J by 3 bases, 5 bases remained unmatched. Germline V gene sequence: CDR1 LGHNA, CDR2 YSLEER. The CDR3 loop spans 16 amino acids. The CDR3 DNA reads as TGCGCCAGCAGCCAAGCGAGCGGGGGGTATACAGATACGCAGTATTTT. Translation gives CASSQASGGYTDTQYF.

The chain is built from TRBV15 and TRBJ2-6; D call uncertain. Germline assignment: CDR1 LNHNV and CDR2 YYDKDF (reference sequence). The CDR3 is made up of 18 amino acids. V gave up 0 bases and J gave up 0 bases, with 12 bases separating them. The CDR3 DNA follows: TGTGCCACCAGCAGAGATCCAAGACACCACTCTGGGGCCAACGTCCTGACTTTC. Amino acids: CATSRDPRHHSGANVLTF.

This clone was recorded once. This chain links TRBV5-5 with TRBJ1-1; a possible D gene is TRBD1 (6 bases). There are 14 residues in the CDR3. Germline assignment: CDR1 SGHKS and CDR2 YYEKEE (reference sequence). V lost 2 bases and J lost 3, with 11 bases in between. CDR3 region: CASSLGGRDTEAFF. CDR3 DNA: TGTGCCAGCAGCTTAGGGGGGAGGGACACTGAAGCTTTCTTT.

CDR3 protein: CASSKTPGLWYGYTF. The DNA of the CDR3 is TGTGCCAGCAGTAAAACTCCGGGATTGTGGTATGGCTACACCTTC. This chain connects TRBV7-9 to TRBJ1-2; D gene ambiguous. V dropped 6 bases and J dropped 5 bases, with 19 bases sitting between them. CDR3 length equals 15 residues. CDR1 SEHNR and CDR2 FQNEAQ come from the germline V gene (reference sequence).

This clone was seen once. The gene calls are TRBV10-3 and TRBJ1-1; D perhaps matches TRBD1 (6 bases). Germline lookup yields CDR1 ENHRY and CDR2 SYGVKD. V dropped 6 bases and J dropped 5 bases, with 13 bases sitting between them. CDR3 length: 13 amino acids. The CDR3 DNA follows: TGTGCCATCAGAAGGACAGATCGAACTGAAGCTTTCTTT. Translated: CAIRRTDRTEAFF.